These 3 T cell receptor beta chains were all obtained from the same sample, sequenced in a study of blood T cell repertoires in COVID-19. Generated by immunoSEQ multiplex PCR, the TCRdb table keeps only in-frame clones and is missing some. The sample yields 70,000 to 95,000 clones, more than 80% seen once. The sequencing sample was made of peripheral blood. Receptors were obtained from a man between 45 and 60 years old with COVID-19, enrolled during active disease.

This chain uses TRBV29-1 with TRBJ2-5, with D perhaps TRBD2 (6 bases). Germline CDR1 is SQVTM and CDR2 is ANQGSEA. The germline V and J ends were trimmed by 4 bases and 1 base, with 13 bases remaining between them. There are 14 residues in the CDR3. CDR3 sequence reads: CSVGVGGSQETQYF. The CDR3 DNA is TGCAGCGTTGGAGTAGGAGGGTCCCAAGAGACCCAGTACTTC.

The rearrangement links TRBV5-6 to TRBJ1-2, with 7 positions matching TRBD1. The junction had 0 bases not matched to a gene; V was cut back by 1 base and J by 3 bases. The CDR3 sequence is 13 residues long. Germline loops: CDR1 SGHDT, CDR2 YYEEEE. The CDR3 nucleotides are TGTGCCAGCAGCTTGACAGGGGACTATGGCTACACCTTC. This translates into CASSLTGDYGYTF.

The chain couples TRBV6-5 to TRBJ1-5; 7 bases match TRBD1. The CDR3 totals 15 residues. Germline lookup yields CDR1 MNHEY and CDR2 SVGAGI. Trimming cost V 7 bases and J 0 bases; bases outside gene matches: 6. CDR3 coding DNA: TGTGCCAGCAAGATCGACAGGGATAGCAATCAGCCCCAGCATTTT. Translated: CASKIDRDSNQPQHF.